These T cell receptor beta chains were read from a single sample in a study of CD8 T cells in Susac syndrome. TCRdb re-called the immunoSEQ multiplex PCR reads with MiXCR, one entry per CDR3 protein. The sample has roughly 200,000 distinct CDR3 sequences; about 95% are singletons. Sequenced material: CD4+ T cells from PBMCs. These receptors were taken from a human donor in good health. Both conserved end residues are part of each CDR3. D genes are given only for firm matches. Clone size, where shown, is once, few, many, or a class for clones that have expanded.

>14|.|TRBV15|.|TRBJ1-5
TGTGCCACCAGCAGAGGAGGGAGTAATCAGCCCCAGCATTTT
CATSRGGSNQPQHF
>13|TRBD1|TRBV27|.|TRBJ2-5
TGTGCCAGCAGTCAAACAGGGGTTGAGACCCAGTACTTC
CASSQTGVETQYF
>14|TRBD2|TRBV29-1|.|TRBJ2-3
TGCAGCGTTGATTTGGGACTAGTCACAGATACGCAGTATTTT
CSVDLGLVTDTQYF
>14|TRBD1|TRBV20-1|.|TRBJ2-1
TGCAGTGCTGAAACCGGACAGGGGATCAATGAGCAGTTCTTC
CSAETGQGINEQFF
>16|.|TRBV11-2|.|TRBJ2-2
TGTGCCAGCAGCTGGATAAAGGGACCGAACACCGGGGAGCTGTTTTTT
CASSWIKGPNTGELFF
>14|TRBD1|TRBV20-1|.|TRBJ2-2
TGCAGTGCGAGACAGGGGGATTACACCGGGGAGCTGTTTTTT
CSARQGDYTGELFF
>11|.|TRBV5-6|.|TRBJ2-1
TGTGCCAGCAGTAAGGGGGATGAGCAGTTCTTC
CASSKGDEQFF
>15|.|TRBV15|once|TRBJ2-1
TGTGCCACCAGCAGAGGCGCGGACTACCCCAATGAGCAGTTCTTC
CATSRGADYPNEQFF
>16|TRBD2|TRBV28|once|TRBJ2-1
TGTGCCAGCACCCTGATGACTAGCGCTGACTACAATGAGCAGTTCTTC
CASTLMTSADYNEQFF
>15|.|TRBV18|.|TRBJ2-7
TGTGCCAGCTCAGGCGGGACAGATAAAACCTACGAGCAGTACTTC
CASSGGTDKTYEQYF
>13|TRBD1|TRBV29-1|.|TRBJ2-7
TGCAGCTTCGGACAGGGCCTAGGGTACGAGCAGTACTTC
CSFGQGLGYEQYF
>14|TRBD2|TRBV20-1|.|TRBJ2-1
TGCAGTGCTAGAGCGGCTAGCGGGAGAAGGGAACAGTTCTTC
CSARAASGRREQFF
>16|.|TRBV12-3/TRBV12-4|.|TRBJ2-7
TGTGCCAGCAGTTTAGAGGGGGGAAGTATTTCGGGAGAGCAGTACTTC
CASSLEGGSISGEQYF
>14|.|TRBV30|.|TRBJ2-4
TGTGCCTGGAGTGTAAAAGTAGCCAAAAACATTCAGTACTTC
CAWSVKVAKNIQYF
>16|.|TRBV7-9|.|TRBJ2-5
TGTGCCAGCAGCCCCCCCCTCCGACAGGCCGAAGAGACCCAGTACTTC
CASSPPLRQAEETQYF
>13|.|TRBV29-1|.|TRBJ1-2
TGCAGCGTTCAAAAGTGGACAGCCTATGGCTACACCTTC
CSVQKWTAYGYTF
>14|.|TRBV12-3/TRBV12-4|.|TRBJ2-7
TGTGCCAGCAGTTTAGGAGTTATGACCTACGAGCAGTACTTC
CASSLGVMTYEQYF
>14|TRBD1|TRBV6-6|once|TRBJ1-2
TGTGCCAGCAGCTCCGGACAGGGGGCTGGTGGCTACACCTTC
CASSSGQGAGGYTF
>13|.|TRBV29-1|.|TRBJ1-4
TGCAGCGTTGCGGGCGCAACTAATGAAAAACTGTTTTTT
CSVAGATNEKLFF
>12|TRBD1|TRBV29-1|.|TRBJ2-5
TGCAGCGTCGGGACAGGCCACGAGACCCAGTACTTC
CSVGTGHETQYF
>13|TRBD1|TRBV2|.|TRBJ1-1
TGTGCCAGCAAGGGACAGTTGAGCACTGAAGCTTTCTTT
CASKGQLSTEAFF
>15|TRBD1|TRBV27|once|TRBJ2-7
TGTGCCAGCATTCCCTCCCGGGACAGGGTGTACGAGCAGTACTTC
CASIPSRDRVYEQYF
>14|.|TRBV30|.|TRBJ2-5
TGTGCCTGGAGTGTATGGTGGTCCTCGGAGACCCAGTACTTC
CAWSVWWSSETQYF
>15|.|TRBV7-2|.|TRBJ2-2
TGTGCCAGCAGCGAAAGCCAGGGATTGGCCGGGGAGCTGTTTTTT
CASSESQGLAGELFF
>15|.|TRBV20-1|.|TRBJ1-4
TGCAGTGCTAGAGATGGCGGGGCGGCTAATGAAAAACTGTTTTTT
CSARDGGAANEKLFF
>15|.|TRBV14|once|TRBJ2-1
TGTGCCAGCAGCCAAGAGATCCACGAGCCAAATGAGCAGTTCTTC
CASSQEIHEPNEQFF
>14|.|TRBV3-1|.|TRBJ2-1
TGTGCCAGCAGCCACGCGGGTGACTACAATGAGCAGTTCTTC
CASSHAGDYNEQFF
>16|TRBD2|TRBV4-3|.|TRBJ2-3
TGCGCCAGCAGCCAAGACGGCGCGGGAGGGGCAGATACGCAGTATTTT
CASSQDGAGGADTQYF
>16|TRBD1|TRBV4-3|once|TRBJ2-7
TGCGCCAGCAGCCAAGTCCCGGGACAGGGACCTTACGAGCAGTACTTC
CASSQVPGQGPYEQYF
>16|.|TRBV27|.|TRBJ2-3
TGTGCCAGGCCCTGGGGAGAAAGGAGACACACAGATACGCAGTATTTT
CARPWGERRHTDTQYF
>16|.|TRBV4-3|.|TRBJ1-2
TGCGCCAGCAGCCAAGATCGGGCAGGGCTTTACTATGGCTACACCTTC
CASSQDRAGLYYGYTF
>12|.|TRBV30|once|TRBJ2-6
TGTGCCTGGAGTATTGGGGCCAACGTCCTGACTTTC
CAWSIGANVLTF
>16|.|TRBV4-2|.|TRBJ1-1
TGTGCCAGCAGCCCAACTCGGGGGAACCGAGGCCCTGAAGCTTTCTTT
CASSPTRGNRGPEAFF
>14|.|TRBV30|.|TRBJ1-5
TGTGCCTGGAGTGTAGGGGGGGCTGAGCAGCCCCAGCATTTT
CAWSVGGAEQPQHF
>13|.|TRBV29-1|.|TRBJ2-2
TGCAGCGTCTCCACAGGGTTGAGGGGGGAGCTGTTTTTT
CSVSTGLRGELFF
>14|.|TRBV2|once|TRBJ1-4
TGTGCCAGCAGTGCACAAGGGGGTCGAGAAAAACTGTTTTTT
CASSAQGGREKLFF
>14|.|TRBV9|.|TRBJ2-7
TGTGCCAGCAGCGATGTGGGAATCTGGGGGGAGCAGTACTTC
CASSDVGIWGEQYF
>14|.|TRBV9|.|TRBJ2-6
TGTGCCAGCAGCCTAGCTGCTGGGGCCAACGTCCTGACTTTC
CASSLAAGANVLTF
>14|TRBD1|TRBV24-1|once|TRBJ2-2
TGTGCCACGGGAGACAGGGCGAACACCGGGGAGCTGTTTTTT
CATGDRANTGELFF
>13|.|TRBV5-1|.|TRBJ2-1
TGCGCCAGCAGCTTGGTGCCCGACAATGAGCAGTTCTTC
CASSLVPDNEQFF
>13|.|TRBV24-1|.|TRBJ1-1
TGTGCCACCAGTGACCGGAGAGGCACTGAAGCTTTCTTT
CATSDRRGTEAFF
>13|.|TRBV20-1|.|TRBJ2-7
TGCAGTGCTACCCCTGGCCGGGACTCAGGGCAGTACTTC
CSATPGRDSGQYF
>14|TRBD2|TRBV20-1|once|TRBJ2-3
TGCAGTGCTACTAGCGGGAGGGCGGAAGATACGCAGTATTTT
CSATSGRAEDTQYF
>13|.|TRBV19|.|TRBJ2-5
TGTGCCAGTACAATCCCAGGGTCGGAGACCCAGTACTTC
CASTIPGSETQYF
>13|.|TRBV29-1|.|TRBJ2-5
TGCAGCGTTCAACGCTTGGGGCAAGAGACCCAGTACTTC
CSVQRLGQETQYF
>14|TRBD2|TRBV20-1|once|TRBJ2-2
TGCAGTGCTAAGGGACTAGCACCCACCGGGGAGCTGTTTTTT
CSAKGLAPTGELFF
>13|.|TRBV14|.|TRBJ2-3
TGTGCCAGCAGCCAACAGGCGGCAGATACGCAGTATTTT
CASSQQAADTQYF
>14|TRBD1|TRBV2|.|TRBJ1-1
TGTGCCAGCAGTGGGGACAGGGGAGTGGGTGAAGCTTTCTTT
CASSGDRGVGEAFF
>14|TRBD2|TRBV11-2|.|TRBJ2-1
TGTGCCAGCATCGACTGGACTAGCGGGAGTGAGCAGTTCTTC
CASIDWTSGSEQFF